This record covers a single T cell receptor (beta chain). The antigen remains unidentified. This sample is drawn from a study of cytomegalovirus exposure and HLA in healthy donors. As for the study in general: It was reported in a later analysis that the 90 to 150 validation repertoires used the same platform as the 666 first-cohort repertoires.

Study-wide findings and caveats: Researchers counted about 150 TCR beta chains as cytomegalovirus-associated. Despite most TCR sequences being rare, some public TCRs occurred in many donors. With high specificity and sensitivity, the classifier reportedly diagnosed cytomegalovirus status.

Method: immunoSEQ multiplex PCR; TCRdb's copy keeps in-frame clones and lacks some. In the table there are almost 200,000 clones, about 81% of which are singletons. Germline CDR1 reads LGHNA; CDR2 reads YNFKEQ. The CDR3 covers 15 residues. V was pared by 4 bases and J by 4 bases, with 8 bases of the junction left unmatched. Sequenced input: PBMCs. The TCR comes from a woman aged 30 to 39 in good health and CMV-seronegative. V is TRBV4-2 and J is TRBJ2-7; TRBD1 aligns across 9 bases. The CDR3 spells CASSPPGTGMYEQYF. Here the CDR3 DNA reads TGTGCCAGCAGCCCCCCCGGGACAGGGATGTACGAGCAGTACTTC.